Below, 26 T cell receptor beta chains from the same sample are listed, as sequenced in a study of identical twins. Each CDR3 protein is one row after TCRdb ran MiXCR on the 5' RACE reads. In the table there are hundreds of thousands of distinct CDR3 sequences, less than 25% of which are singletons. This sample also appeared in a second study, on T cells expressing NK-cell markers.

The sample taken for sequencing was CD4+ T cells sorted from blood. The receptors stem from a woman between 18 and 29 years old in good health.

The gene calls are TRBV5-1 and TRBJ1-6; tentative D call: TRBD1 (5 bases). The V and J ends lost 2 bases and 2 bases respectively, with 8 bases between them. The V gene's germline CDR1 is SGHRS and CDR2 YFSETQ. This CDR3 is built from 15 residues. CDR3 sequence reads: CASSFSGPYNSPLHF. In DNA, the CDR3 is TGCGCCAGCAGCTTTTCAGGGCCCTATAATTCACCCCTCCACTTT.

V usage is TRBV20-1 and J usage is TRBJ2-7; D uncertain. The CDR3 covers 12 residues. Germline lookup yields CDR1 DFQATT and CDR2 SNEGSKA (reference sequence). V was pared by 4 bases and J by 12 bases, with 19 bases between. The CDR3 loop is CSATDGPSSGYF. CDR3 DNA: TGCAGTGCTACGGACGGGCCGTCCTCGGGGTACTTC.

The chain joins TRBV7-9 to TRBJ1-4; the D gene is possibly TRBD1 (6 bases). Germline assignment: CDR1 SEHNR and CDR2 FQNEAQ (reference sequence). The CDR3 contains 15 residues. Trimming stripped 0 bases from V and 4 bases from J, with 9 bases between. The chain's CDR3 is CASSLAQGFNEKLFF. DNA for the CDR3: TGTGCCAGCAGCTTAGCTCAGGGGTTTAATGAAAAACTGTTTTTT. Full variable domain (rest looked up from reference TRBV7-9 and TRBJ1-4): DTGVSQNPRHKITKRGQNVTFRCDPISEHNRLYWYRQTLGQGPEFLTYFQNEAQLEKSRLLSDRFSAERPKGSFSTLEIQRTEQGDSAMYLCASSLAQGFNEKLFFGSGTQLSVL.

This clonotype was seen at least ten times. The V gene is TRBV10-3, the J gene TRBJ2-5; D might be TRBD1 (7 bases). The germline V gene encodes CDR1 ENHRY and CDR2 SYGVKD. V lost 4 bases and J lost 4, with 10 bases in between. The CDR3 spans 13 residues. Written as DNA, the CDR3 is TGTGCCATCAGTGGACAGGGAGGAGAGACCCAGTACTTC. Its translation is CAISGQGGETQYF.

This clonotype was seen a few times. The gene calls are TRBV2 and TRBJ2-1, with D possibly being TRBD1 (5 bases). CDR3 size: 13 residues. Germline assignment: CDR1 SNHLY and CDR2 FYNNEI. Between the trimmed V and J ends, which lost 10 bases and 4 bases, there was a span of 14 bases. DNA of the CDR3: TGTGCCAAGCAGGGTCAGAAATACAATGAGCAGTTCTTC. It encodes CAKQGQKYNEQFF.

This clonotype was observed at least ten times. The rearrangement links TRBV12-3 or TRBV12-4 to TRBJ2-3; the match to TRBD2 covers 10 bases. The CDR3 totals 13 residues. The V segment lost 1 base and the J segment 10 bases; nucleotides outside the gene matches: 2. CDR3 region: CASSLGGTSAQYF. As DNA, the CDR3 is TGTGCCAGCAGTTTAGGCGGGACTAGCGCGCAGTATTTT.

The sample holds a few counts of this clonotype. The rearrangement joins TRBV11-3 to TRBJ2-1, with D hard to call. The CDR3 consists of 12 residues. Germline V CDR1 and CDR2: SGHNT, YENEEA. Trimming took off 1 base at V and 10 bases at J, with 8 bases between the two ends. This CDR3 is CASSLGLREQFF. The CDR3 coding sequence is TGTGCCAGCAGCTTAGGCCTGAGGGAGCAGTTCTTC.

V usage is TRBV4-3 and J usage is TRBJ2-5; TRBD2 matches at 9 bases. The germline CDR1 and CDR2 sequences are LGHNA and YSLEER. There are 16 residues in the CDR3. V dropped 1 base and J dropped 2; count of bases not matched to a gene: 5. The CDR3, as DNA: TGCGCCAGCAGCCAAGGGACTAGCGCCGTTCAAGAGACCCAGTACTTC. It yields the protein CASSQGTSAVQETQYF.

This clonotype turned up a few times. The chain carries TRBV7-3 and TRBJ2-3; D might be TRBD2 (5 bases). The CDR3 is made up of 15 amino acids. Deletions cut 2 bases from V and 7 bases from J, with 16 bases between. Germline loops: CDR1 SGHTA, CDR2 FQGTGA. CDR3 nucleotides: TGTGCCAGCAGCTTAGGTCGAGCGGCCGAAAATACGCAGTATTTT. Translated, it gives CASSLGRAAENTQYF.

This clonotype was observed a few times. The J gene is TRBJ1-2, the V gene TRBV2; D may be TRBD1 (6 bases). The V gene's germline CDR1 is SNHLY and CDR2 FYNNEI. The CDR3 sequence is 14 residues long. V lost 5 bases to trimming and J lost 4 bases, with 14 bases between them. The CDR3 reads CASSTRTEPYGYTF. The CDR3 region has the DNA TGTGCCAGCAGTACCCGGACAGAACCCTATGGCTACACCTTC.

The V and J genes are TRBV5-1 and TRBJ2-3; perhaps D is TRBD1 or TRBD2 (6 bases each). Germline-derived CDR1 and CDR2 are SGHRS and YFSETQ. Trimming pared 5 bases from V and 3 bases from J, leaving 16 bases between. The CDR3 sequence is 15 residues long. CDR3 region: CASRSGAALTDTQYF. For the CDR3, the DNA is TGCGCCAGCAGATCGGGGGCCGCCCTTACAGATACGCAGTATTTT.

This chain connects TRBV9 to TRBJ2-3; 11 nucleotides agree with TRBD2. Germline V lookup: CDR1 SGDLS, CDR2 YYNGEE. This CDR3 contains 16 residues. V was pared by 0 bases and J by 4 bases, with 4 bases of the junction left unmatched. CDR3 sequence: CASSVASGRTSDTQYF. Here the CDR3 DNA reads TGTGCCAGCAGCGTAGCTAGCGGGAGGACGTCAGATACGCAGTATTTT.

In its sample, this clonotype was seen a few times. The chain carries TRBV10-1 and TRBJ2-4, with a weak D call TRBD2 (5 bases). With 2 bases removed from V and 14 bases from J, the gap between germline ends came to 16 bases. Germline V gene sequence: CDR1 WNHNN, CDR2 SYGVQD (reference sequence). The CDR3 length is 13 residues. In DNA form, the CDR3 reads TGCGCCAGCAGTGAGAGGCAGGACTCCAATAAGTACTTC. Amino acids: CASSERQDSNKYF.

This clonotype was detected a few times. The V and J genes are TRBV24-1 and TRBJ2-1; D is perhaps TRBD2 (5 bases). Germline-derived CDR1 and CDR2 are KGHDR and SFDVKD. The V end lost 9 bases, the J end lost 10 bases, and 15 bases lay between the germline ends. The CDR3 loop spans 12 amino acids. Here the CDR3 DNA reads TGTGCCACCGCATACGACGGGGTCGAGCAGTTCTTC. Translating it yields CATAYDGVEQFF.

This rearrangement joins TRBV30 to TRBJ2-7, with a possible D match to TRBD1 (6 bases). The CDR3 has 13 residues. Germline V CDR1 and CDR2: GTSNPN, SVGIG (reference sequence). Trimming removed 5 bases from V and 4 bases from J, with 15 bases in between. The CDR3 loop is CAWSDGTTYEQYF. CDR3 nucleotides: TGTGCCTGGTCGGACGGGACAACGTACGAGCAGTACTTC.

This clonotype was seen only a few times. V and J are TRBV18 and TRBJ2-2; 9 bases line up with TRBD2. Trimming took 3 bases from V and 2 from J; bases not matched to a gene: 7. CDR3 length: 17 residues. CDR1 KGHSH and CDR2 LQKENI come from the germline V gene. The CDR3 nucleotides are TGTGCCAGCTCACCCCCAGCGGGGGGCCGAAACACCGGGGAGCTGTTTTTT. Protein: CASSPPAGGRNTGELFF. Filled out from reference TRBV18 and TRBJ2-2, the complete variable domain reads NAGVMQNPRHLVRRRGQEARLRCSPMKGHSHVYWYRQLPEEGLKFMVYLQKENIIDESGMPKERFSAEFPKEGPSILRIQQVVRGDSAAYFCASSPPAGGRNTGELFFGEGSRLTVL.

V usage is TRBV19 and J usage is TRBJ2-1; 11 positions match TRBD2. The CDR3 loop spans 16 amino acids. V shed 1 base and J 9 bases; nucleotides not matched to a gene: 8. Germline CDR1 is LNHDA and CDR2 is SQIVND (reference sequence). In nucleotides, the CDR3 is TGTGCCAGTAGTATAGGAGCTAGCGGGAGGTTAGGTGAGCAGTTCTTC. It specifies CASSIGASGRLGEQFF.

The chain links TRBV6-1 to TRBJ2-4; D is perhaps TRBD2 (5 bases). Germline V gives CDR1 MNHNS, CDR2 SASEGT. Trimming left V 8 bases short and J 5 bases short, with 13 bases between. The CDR3 runs 13 residues. CDR3 nucleotides: TGTGCCAGCGGAACGGACTTTCAAAACATTCAGTACTTC. It is translated as CASGTDFQNIQYF.

V is TRBV3-1 and J is TRBJ2-7; D is ambiguous. CDR3 length equals 15 residues. From germline, CDR1 is LGHDT and CDR2 YNNKEL (reference sequence). V gave up 0 bases and J gave up 0 bases, with 9 bases separating them. The CDR3 sequence: CASSQDPISSYEQYF. DNA for the CDR3: TGTGCCAGCAGCCAAGACCCTATTTCCTCCTACGAGCAGTACTTC.

This clonotype was recorded a few times. The CDR3 DNA reads TGCAGCGTTGAAGATCTGGGAGGGAACTATGGCTACACCTTC. Amino acids: CSVEDLGGNYGYTF. The V call is TRBV29-1, the J call TRBJ1-2, with unresolved D. This CDR3 region has 14 residues. With 0 bases removed from V and 2 bases from J, the gap between germline ends came to 10 bases. From germline, CDR1 is SQVTM and CDR2 ANQGSEA.

This clonotype was observed at least ten times. The chain links TRBV7-9 to TRBJ2-3; D remains unclear. Germline V CDR1 and CDR2: SEHNR, FQNEAQ (reference sequence). The CDR3 runs to 13 residues. Trimming stripped 6 bases from V and 4 bases from J, with 11 bases between. The CDR3, as DNA: TGTGCCAGCAGTCCGAAAACAGCAGATACGCAGTATTTT. It specifies CASSPKTADTQYF.

This clonotype was seen a handful of times. The genes are TRBV11-2 and TRBJ1-1; D unclear. Germline loops: CDR1 SGHAT, CDR2 FQNNGV. The V gene lost 0 bases and the J gene lost 1 base, with 9 bases spanning the gap. The CDR3 covers 15 residues. The CDR3 DNA sequence: TGTGCCAGCAGCTTAGACCCGTCAGCGAACACTGAAGCTTTCTTT. Protein product: CASSLDPSANTEAFF.

V is TRBV5-1 and J is TRBJ2-5; either TRBD1 or TRBD2 may fit D (5 bases each). V shed 4 bases and J shed 1 base, with 14 bases lying between them. The germline V gene has CDR1 SGHRS and CDR2 YFSETQ. This CDR3 contains 15 residues. CDR3 DNA: TGCGCCAGCAGCCCTCTAGGGACCACCCAAGAGACCCAGTACTTC. It encodes CASSPLGTTQETQYF.

This clonotype showed up just a few times. The V call is TRBV7-2, the J call TRBJ2-7, with D unresolved. The CDR3 has 13 residues. The V and J ends lost 1 base and 3 bases respectively, with 7 bases between them. Germline-derived CDR1 and CDR2 are SGHTA and FQGNSA. The CDR3 bases are TGTGCCAGCAGCTTAGACGCGGACTACGAGCAGTACTTC. Translation: CASSLDADYEQYF. Full variable domain (rest looked up from reference TRBV7-2 and TRBJ2-7): GAGVSQSPSNKVTEKGKDVELRCDPISGHTALYWYRQSLGQGLEFLIYFQGNSAPDKSGLPSDRFSAERTGGSVSTLTIQRTQQEDSAVYLCASSLDADYEQYFGPGTRLTVT.

This sequence joins TRBV12-3 or TRBV12-4 and TRBJ2-3; 10 nucleotides agree with TRBD2. After removal of 7 bases from V and 6 bases from J, the junction contained 7 bases not matched to a gene. The CDR3 extends over 14 amino acids. The CDR3 is CASKLAGVGDTQYF. CDR3 bases: TGTGCCAGCAAGCTAGCGGGAGTTGGTGATACGCAGTATTTT.

The J gene is TRBJ1-2, the V gene TRBV20-1; TRBD1 is a possible D gene (5 bases). CDR3 size: 14 residues. Germline V CDR1 and CDR2: DFQATT, SNEGSKA (reference sequence). With 1 base removed from V and 2 bases from J, the gap between germline ends came to 11 bases. The CDR3 sequence: CSARGGENNYGYTF. For the CDR3, the DNA is TGCAGTGCTAGAGGGGGGGAAAACAACTATGGCTACACCTTC.